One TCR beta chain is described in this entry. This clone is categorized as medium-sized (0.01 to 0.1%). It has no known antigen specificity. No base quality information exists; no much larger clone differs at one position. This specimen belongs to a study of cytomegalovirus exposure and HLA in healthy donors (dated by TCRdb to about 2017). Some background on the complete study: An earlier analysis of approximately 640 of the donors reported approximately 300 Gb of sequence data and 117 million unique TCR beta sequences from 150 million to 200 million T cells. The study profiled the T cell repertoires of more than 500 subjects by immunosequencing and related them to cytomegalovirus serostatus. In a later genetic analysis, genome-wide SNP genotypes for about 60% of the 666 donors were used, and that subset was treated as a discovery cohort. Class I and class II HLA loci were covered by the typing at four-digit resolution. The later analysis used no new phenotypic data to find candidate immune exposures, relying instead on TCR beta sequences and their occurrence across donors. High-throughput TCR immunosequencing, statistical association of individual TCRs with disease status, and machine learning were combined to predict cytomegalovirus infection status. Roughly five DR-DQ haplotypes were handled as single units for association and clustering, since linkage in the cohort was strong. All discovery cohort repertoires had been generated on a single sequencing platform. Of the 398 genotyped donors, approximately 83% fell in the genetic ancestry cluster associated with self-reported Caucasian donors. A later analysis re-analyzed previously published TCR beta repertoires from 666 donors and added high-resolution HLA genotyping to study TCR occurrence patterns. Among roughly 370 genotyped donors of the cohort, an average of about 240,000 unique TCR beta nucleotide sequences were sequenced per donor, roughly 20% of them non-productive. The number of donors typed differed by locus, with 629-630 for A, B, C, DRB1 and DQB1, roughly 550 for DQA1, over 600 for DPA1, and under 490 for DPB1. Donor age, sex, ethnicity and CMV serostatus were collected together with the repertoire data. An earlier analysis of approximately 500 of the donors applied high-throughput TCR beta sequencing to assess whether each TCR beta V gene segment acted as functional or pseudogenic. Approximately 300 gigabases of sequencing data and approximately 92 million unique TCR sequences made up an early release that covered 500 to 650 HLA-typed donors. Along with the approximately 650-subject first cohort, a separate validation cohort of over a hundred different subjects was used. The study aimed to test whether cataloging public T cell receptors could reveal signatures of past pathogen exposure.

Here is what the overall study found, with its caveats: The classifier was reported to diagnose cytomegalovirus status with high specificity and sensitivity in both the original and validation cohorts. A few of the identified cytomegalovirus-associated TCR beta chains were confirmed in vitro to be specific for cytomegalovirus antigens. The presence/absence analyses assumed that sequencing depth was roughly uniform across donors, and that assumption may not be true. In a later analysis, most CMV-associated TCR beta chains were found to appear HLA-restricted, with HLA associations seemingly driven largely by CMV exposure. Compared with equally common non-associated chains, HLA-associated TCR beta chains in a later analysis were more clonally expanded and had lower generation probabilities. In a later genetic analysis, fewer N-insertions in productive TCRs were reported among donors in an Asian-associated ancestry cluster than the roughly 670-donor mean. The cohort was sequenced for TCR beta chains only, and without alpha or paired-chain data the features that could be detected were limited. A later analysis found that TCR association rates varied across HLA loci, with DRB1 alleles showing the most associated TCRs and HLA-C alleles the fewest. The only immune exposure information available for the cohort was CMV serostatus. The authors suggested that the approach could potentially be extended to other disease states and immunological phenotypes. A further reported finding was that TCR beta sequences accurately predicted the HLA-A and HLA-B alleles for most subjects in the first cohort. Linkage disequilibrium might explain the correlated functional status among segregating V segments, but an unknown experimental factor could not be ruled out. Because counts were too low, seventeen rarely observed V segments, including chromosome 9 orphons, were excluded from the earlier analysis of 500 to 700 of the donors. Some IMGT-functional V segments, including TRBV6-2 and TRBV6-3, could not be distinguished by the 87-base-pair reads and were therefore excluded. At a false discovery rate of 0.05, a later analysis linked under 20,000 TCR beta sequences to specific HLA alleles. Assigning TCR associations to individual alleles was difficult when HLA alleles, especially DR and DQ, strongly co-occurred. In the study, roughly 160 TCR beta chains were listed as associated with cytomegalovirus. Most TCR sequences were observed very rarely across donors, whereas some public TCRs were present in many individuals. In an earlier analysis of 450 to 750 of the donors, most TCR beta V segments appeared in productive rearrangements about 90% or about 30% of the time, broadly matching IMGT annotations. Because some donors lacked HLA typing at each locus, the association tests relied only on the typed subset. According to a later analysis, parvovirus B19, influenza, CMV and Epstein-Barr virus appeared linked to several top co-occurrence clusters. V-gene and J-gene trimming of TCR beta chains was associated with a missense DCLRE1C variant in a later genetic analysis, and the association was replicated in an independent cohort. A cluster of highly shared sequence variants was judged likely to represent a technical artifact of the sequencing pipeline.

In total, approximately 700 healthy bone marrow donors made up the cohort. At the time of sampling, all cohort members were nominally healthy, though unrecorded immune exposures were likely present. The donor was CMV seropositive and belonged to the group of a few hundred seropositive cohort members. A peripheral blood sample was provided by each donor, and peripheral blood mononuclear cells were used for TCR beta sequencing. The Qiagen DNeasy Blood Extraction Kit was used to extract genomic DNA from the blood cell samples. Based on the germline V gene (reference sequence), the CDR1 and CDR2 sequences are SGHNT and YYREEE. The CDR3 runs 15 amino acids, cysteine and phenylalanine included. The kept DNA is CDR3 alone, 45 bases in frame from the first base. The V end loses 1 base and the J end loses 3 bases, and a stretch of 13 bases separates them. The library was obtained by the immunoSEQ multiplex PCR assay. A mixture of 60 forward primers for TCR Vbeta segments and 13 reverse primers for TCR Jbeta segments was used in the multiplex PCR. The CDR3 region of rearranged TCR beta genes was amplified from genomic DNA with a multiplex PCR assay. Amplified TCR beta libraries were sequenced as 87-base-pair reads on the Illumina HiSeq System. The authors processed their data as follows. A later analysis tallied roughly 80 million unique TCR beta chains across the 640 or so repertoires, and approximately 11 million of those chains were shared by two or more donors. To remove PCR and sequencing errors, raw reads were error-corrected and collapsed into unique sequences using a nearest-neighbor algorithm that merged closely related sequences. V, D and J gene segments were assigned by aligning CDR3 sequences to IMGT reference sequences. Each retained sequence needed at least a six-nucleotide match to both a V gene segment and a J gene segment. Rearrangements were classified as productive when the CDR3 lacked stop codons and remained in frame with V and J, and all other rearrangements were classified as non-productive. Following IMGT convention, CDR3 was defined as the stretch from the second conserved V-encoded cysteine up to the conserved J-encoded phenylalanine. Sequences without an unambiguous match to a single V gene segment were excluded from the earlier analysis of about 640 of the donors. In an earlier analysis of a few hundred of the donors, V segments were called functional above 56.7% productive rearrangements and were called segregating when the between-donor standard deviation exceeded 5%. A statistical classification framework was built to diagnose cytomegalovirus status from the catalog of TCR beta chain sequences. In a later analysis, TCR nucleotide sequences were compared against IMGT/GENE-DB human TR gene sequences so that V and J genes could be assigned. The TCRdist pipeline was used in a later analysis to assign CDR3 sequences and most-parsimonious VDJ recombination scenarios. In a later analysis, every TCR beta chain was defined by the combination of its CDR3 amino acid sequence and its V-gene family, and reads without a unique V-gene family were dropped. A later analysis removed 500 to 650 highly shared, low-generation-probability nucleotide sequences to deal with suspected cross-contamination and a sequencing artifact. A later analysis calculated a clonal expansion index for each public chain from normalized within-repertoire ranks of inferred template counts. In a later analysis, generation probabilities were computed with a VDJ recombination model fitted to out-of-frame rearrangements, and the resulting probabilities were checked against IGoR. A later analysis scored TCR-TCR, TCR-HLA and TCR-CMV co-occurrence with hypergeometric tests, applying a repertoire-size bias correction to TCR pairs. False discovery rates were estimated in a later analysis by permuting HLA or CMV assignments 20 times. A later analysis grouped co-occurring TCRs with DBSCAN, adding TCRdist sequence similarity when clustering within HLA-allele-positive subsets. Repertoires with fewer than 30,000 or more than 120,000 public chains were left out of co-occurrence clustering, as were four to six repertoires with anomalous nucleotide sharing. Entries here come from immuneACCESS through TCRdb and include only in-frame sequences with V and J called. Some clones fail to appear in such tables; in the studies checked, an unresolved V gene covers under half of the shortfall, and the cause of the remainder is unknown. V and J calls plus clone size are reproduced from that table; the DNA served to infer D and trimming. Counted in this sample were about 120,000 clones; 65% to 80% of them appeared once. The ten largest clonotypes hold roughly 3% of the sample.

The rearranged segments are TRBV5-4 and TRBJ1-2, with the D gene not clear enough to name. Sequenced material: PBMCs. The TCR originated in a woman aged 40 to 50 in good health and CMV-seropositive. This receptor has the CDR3 CASSLLEVLDYGYTF. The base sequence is TGTGCCAGCAGCTTGTTGGAGGTCTTAGACTATGGCTACACCTTC.